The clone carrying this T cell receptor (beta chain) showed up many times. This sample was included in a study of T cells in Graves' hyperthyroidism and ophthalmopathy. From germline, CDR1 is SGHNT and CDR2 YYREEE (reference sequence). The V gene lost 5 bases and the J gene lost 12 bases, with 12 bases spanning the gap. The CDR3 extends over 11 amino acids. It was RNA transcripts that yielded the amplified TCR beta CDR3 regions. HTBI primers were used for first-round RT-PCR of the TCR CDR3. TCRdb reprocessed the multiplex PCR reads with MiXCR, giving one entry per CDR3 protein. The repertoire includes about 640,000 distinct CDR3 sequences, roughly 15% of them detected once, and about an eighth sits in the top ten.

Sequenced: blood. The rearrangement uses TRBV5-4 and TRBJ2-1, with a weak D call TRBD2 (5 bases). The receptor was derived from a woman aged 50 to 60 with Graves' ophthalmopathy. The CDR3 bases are TGTGCCAGCAGGGAAGGGAGCGGGCAGTTCTTC. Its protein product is CASREGSGQFF.